The 21 T cell receptor beta chains reported below all come from one sample, sequenced in a study of shared clonotypes between healthy human individuals. The data were produced by immunoSEQ multiplex PCR, yet TCRdb's version contains in-frame clones alone and is incomplete. The table records under 1,100,000 clones, around three quarters of them present only once. Sequencing input: memory CD4+ T cells from PBMCs. Subset specified: CD45RA-negative fraction. The receptor source for this set is a man aged 18 to 29 in good health. Some clones in this sample may be carry-over from other donors' samples.

The rearrangement joins TRBV14 to TRBJ2-5; 12 bases map to TRBD2. Trimming took 3 bases from V and 5 from J; bases not matched to a gene: 4. This CDR3 is 15 amino acids long. CDR1 SGHDN and CDR2 FVKESK come from the germline V gene. This CDR3 reads CASSQRTSGAETQYF. DNA of the CDR3: TGTGCCAGCAGCCAGAGGACTAGCGGGGCGGAGACCCAGTACTTC.

The chain uses TRBV7-2 and TRBJ2-1; the D is unclear. The CDR3 runs 15 residues. V was clipped by 3 bases and J by 0 bases, with 9 bases between them. Germline-derived CDR1 and CDR2 are SGHTA and FQGNSA. DNA for the CDR3: TGTGCCAGCAGCTTCCTATACTCCTCCTACAATGAGCAGTTCTTC. This sequence encodes CASSFLYSSYNEQFF. The full variable domain, completed using reference TRBV7-2 and TRBJ2-1, is GAGVSQSPSNKVTEKGKDVELRCDPISGHTALYWYRQSLGQGLEFLIYFQGNSAPDKSGLPSDRFSAERTGGSVSTLTIQRTQQEDSAVYLCASSFLYSSYNEQFFGPGTRLTVL.

This chain uses TRBV6-1 with TRBJ2-7; TRBD2 matches 9 bases. The V gene's germline CDR1 is MNHNS and CDR2 SASEGT. The CDR3 contains 18 residues. V dropped 2 bases and J dropped 4; count of bases not matched to a gene: 15. The CDR3 spells CASSELGTSRGVRYEQYF. The CDR3 region has the DNA TGTGCCAGCAGTGAATTGGGGACTAGCAGGGGCGTGCGTTACGAGCAGTACTTC.

The rearrangement links TRBV21-1 to TRBJ2-1. TRBV21-1 is a listed pseudogene. The CDR3 totals 14 residues. CDR3 sequence: CASGPGRENNEQFF. The CDR3 DNA reads as TGTGCCAGCGGACCGGGCAGGGAGAACAATGAGCAGTTCTTC.

This chain joins TRBV7-9 and TRBJ1-2, with 10 bases matching TRBD1. The V gene's germline CDR1 is SEHNR and CDR2 FQNEAQ (reference sequence). V lost 4 bases to trimming and J lost 6 bases; unmatched junction nucleotides: 5. The CDR3 covers 14 residues. CDR3 DNA: TGTGCCAGCAGCTCCGACAGGGGGCTAGATGGCTACACCTTC. The encoded protein is CASSSDRGLDGYTF.

This rearrangement joins TRBV4-1 to TRBJ1-5; D perhaps matches TRBD1 (5 bases). This CDR3 contains 15 residues. V was cut by 0 bases and J by 9 bases, with 15 bases left in between. CDR1 is MGHRA, CDR2 YSYEKL, per germline. CDR3 sequence reads: CASSQDQWDSGPQHF. The CDR3 nucleotides are TGCGCCAGCAGCCAAGATCAATGGGACTCGGGGCCCCAGCATTTT.

This clone was detected many times. V and J are TRBV5-1 and TRBJ1-4; TRBD1 matches 9 bases. Trimming at V came to 4 bases and at J to 8 bases, leaving 6 bases not matched to a gene. CDR1 and CDR2 from the germline V gene are SGHRS and YFSETQ. The CDR3 loop spans 14 amino acids. This chain's CDR3 is CASSTGTGSEKLFF. CDR3 sequence (DNA): TGCGCCAGCAGCACTGGGACAGGGTCCGAAAAACTGTTTTTT.

About this clone itself: This sample also contains other DNA sequences that code for the same CDR3. The rearrangement joins TRBV30 to TRBJ2-1; D remains ambiguous. Looked up from germline, CDR1 is GTSNPN and CDR2 is SVGIG (reference sequence). The germline V and J ends were trimmed by 3 bases and 4 bases, with 16 bases remaining between them. CDR3 size: 15 residues. In nucleotides, the CDR3 is TGTGCCTGGAGCGGGCTGGCGGAGATGTACAATGAGCAGTTCTTC. It yields the protein CAWSGLAEMYNEQFF.

V and J are TRBV6-1 and TRBJ2-7; D is perhaps TRBD2 (5 bases). The CDR3 loop spans 17 amino acids. The germline gives CDR1 MNHNS, CDR2 SASEGT. Deletions cut 2 bases from V and 3 bases from J, with 20 bases between. The CDR3 protein is CASSEKPGSHDIYEQYF. The CDR3, as DNA: TGTGCCAGCAGTGAAAAACCGGGGAGCCATGACATCTACGAGCAGTACTTC.

Regarding this clone: The sample contains more than one DNA sequence encoding this CDR3. J is TRBJ2-7 and V is TRBV30; tentative D call: TRBD2 (5 bases). The ends were cut back, 2 bases at V and 5 bases at J, with 7 bases in the middle. Germline V lookup: CDR1 GTSNPN, CDR2 SVGIG (reference sequence). The CDR3 is made up of 11 amino acids. The CDR3: CAWSWGDEQYF. The CDR3 DNA is TGTGCCTGGAGTTGGGGAGACGAGCAGTACTTC.

The chain carries TRBV7-9 and TRBJ2-4; no firm D call. There are 15 residues in the CDR3. V lost 2 bases and J lost 6, with 14 bases in between. Germline-derived CDR1 and CDR2 are SEHNR and FQNEAQ (reference sequence). This chain's CDR3 is CASSLQETRANIQYF. Written as DNA, the CDR3 is TGTGCCAGCAGCTTACAGGAAACGAGAGCAAACATTCAGTACTTC.

The J gene is TRBJ2-2, the V gene TRBV2, with D maybe TRBD2 (6 bases). Germline assignment: CDR1 SNHLY and CDR2 FYNNEI. Trimming left V 6 bases short and J 2 bases short, with 10 bases between. There are 14 residues in the CDR3. CDR3 sequence reads: CASRPRDNTGELFF. CDR3 bases: TGTGCCAGCAGGCCGCGGGACAACACCGGGGAGCTGTTTTTT.

V usage is TRBV2 and J usage is TRBJ2-1; weak D call: TRBD2 (6 bases). CDR1 SNHLY and CDR2 FYNNEI come from the germline V gene. There are 15 residues in the CDR3. The V end lost 6 bases, the J end lost 9 bases, and 21 bases lay between the germline ends. In DNA form, the CDR3 reads TGTGCCAGCAGCGTACTCTCGGAGGGCCTTGGTGAGCAGTTCTTC. Protein: CASSVLSEGLGEQFF.

The rearrangement uses TRBV10-3 and TRBJ2-2; a possible D gene is TRBD2 (6 bases). V shed 6 bases and J shed 4 bases, with 15 bases lying between them. This CDR3 is built from 15 residues. The germline CDR1 and CDR2 sequences are ENHRY and SYGVKD. The CDR3 DNA sequence: TGTGCCATCAGACCGGGACTGGTGGGCACCGGGGAGCTGTTTTTT. Translating gives CAIRPGLVGTGELFF.

V gene TRBV27 combines with J gene TRBJ2-3, with a tentative D call TRBD1 (5 bases). Trimming pared 8 bases from V and 0 bases from J, leaving 18 bases between. Germline CDR1 is MNHEY and CDR2 is SMNVEV (reference sequence). This CDR3 comprises 16 residues. In DNA, the CDR3 is TGTGCCAGCCGCTTTTTGGGGCTAGGAAGCACAGATACGCAGTATTTT. Protein product: CASRFLGLGSTDTQYF.

This clone was detected only a few times. CDR3 region: CASSLEPAGSINEQYF. The CDR3 nucleotides read TGCGCCAGCAGCTTGGAACCAGCGGGGTCTATTAACGAGCAGTACTTC. The chain has TRBV5-1 and TRBJ2-7, with 7 bases that match TRBD2. The V and J ends lost 0 bases and 5 bases, in that order; junction bases with no gene match: 11. This CDR3 spans 16 amino acids. CDR1 and CDR2 (germline): SGHRS, YFSETQ.

This rearrangement joins TRBV28 to TRBJ1-1; a weak D match, TRBD1 (5 bases). The germline V gene has CDR1 MDHEN and CDR2 SYDVKM. The CDR3 totals 15 residues. Deletions cut 5 bases from V and 1 base from J, with 14 bases between. For the CDR3, the DNA is TGTGCCAGCAGTCCCGGGACGCCTACGAACACTGAAGCTTTCTTT. It is translated as CASSPGTPTNTEAFF.

This clone was counted a single time. As DNA, the CDR3 is TGTGCCAGCCCATCCAATGGCTACACCTTC. Encoded protein: CASPSNGYTF. V is TRBV11-3 and J is TRBJ1-2; D is ambiguous. Germline V gives CDR1 SGHNT, CDR2 YENEEA. V lost 8 bases and J 6 bases, leaving 7 bases between the germline ends. CDR3 length equals 10 residues.

This rearrangement joins TRBV7-6 to TRBJ2-5; 9 nucleotides agree with TRBD2. The V segment lost 0 bases and the J segment 4 bases; nucleotides outside the gene matches: 6. This CDR3 contains 16 residues. The germline V gene encodes CDR1 SGHVS and CDR2 FNYEAQ. In DNA, the CDR3 is TGTGCCAGCAGCTTAGCCATAGCGGGAGTCGGAGAGACCCAGTACTTC. Amino acids: CASSLAIAGVGETQYF.

J is TRBJ2-7 and V is TRBV6-1; 10 bases line up with TRBD2. This CDR3 region has 14 residues. V lost 6 bases to trimming and J lost 0 bases; unmatched junction nucleotides: 2. The V gene's germline CDR1 is MNHNS and CDR2 SASEGT. The CDR3 loop is CASRLAGFSYEQYF. CDR3 in DNA: TGTGCCAGCAGACTAGCGGGATTCTCCTACGAGCAGTACTTC.

The CDR3 spells CASTPVGAYEQYF. The CDR3 coding sequence is TGTGCCAGCACCCCAGTGGGGGCTTACGAGCAGTACTTC. V usage is TRBV5-4 and J usage is TRBJ2-7; D is perhaps TRBD1 (6 bases). From germline, CDR1 is SGHNT and CDR2 YYREEE (reference sequence). Trimming took off 6 bases at V and 4 bases at J, with 14 bases between the two ends. There are 13 residues in the CDR3.